This is a list of T cell receptor beta chains from one sample in a study of T cells in Graves' hyperthyroidism and ophthalmopathy. MiXCR was run by TCRdb on the multiplex PCR reads, yielding one entry per CDR3 protein. Of 500,000 to 650,000 distinct CDR3 sequences listed, 11% to 15% are singletons. The source material was blood. All receptors come from a woman between 35 and 50 years old with Graves' hyperthyroidism. The CDR3 runs from the conserved cysteine through the conserved F or W. The D gene is left open where the match is weak.

TRBJ2-7	TRBV18	TRBD1	CASSSDRLNPYEQYF
TRBJ2-7	TRBV30	-	CAWAKGSSYEQYF
TRBJ1-2	TRBV12-3/TRBV12-4	-	CASTGRRTDYGYTF
TRBJ2-3	TRBV28	TRBD1	CASSQNQDRGTDTQYF
TRBJ2-7	TRBV7-2	-	CASSLHGEQYF
TRBJ1-3	TRBV15	-	CATSSIRGSGNTIYF
TRBJ2-3	TRBV27	-	CASSLALFTDTQYF
TRBJ2-7	TRBV7-9	-	CASSPDTRYEQYF
TRBJ2-5	TRBV7-9	-	CASSEGGVETQYF
TRBJ1-5	TRBV28	-	CASSIVDHRVTVGGGNQPQHF
TRBJ2-3	TRBV28	TRBD2	CASSYLSGTTDTQYF
TRBJ2-2	TRBV5-1	-	CASSLFTGQTNTGELFF
TRBJ2-1	TRBV24-1	-	CATSDLLVPDNEQFF
TRBJ2-5	TRBV2	-	CASSVGMETQYF
TRBJ2-7	TRBV6-1	-	CASSEKISDRSSYEQYF
TRBJ2-7	TRBV5-1	-	CASSWDTGSYEQYF
TRBJ1-1	TRBV4-2	TRBD1	CASSDLGWTGAGNTEAFF
TRBJ2-1	TRBV5-5	TRBD2	CASSQSGASSYNEQFF
TRBJ2-1	TRBV9	-	CASSAAGLDEQFF
TRBJ1-4	TRBV4-1	-	CASSQEGGTVGKLFF
TRBJ2-3	TRBV19	-	CASSIGGVDTQYF
TRBJ1-3	TRBV6-6	-	CASSYVQGPGNTIYF